Listed here is a single TCR beta chain. Measured with immunoSEQ multiplex PCR; TCRdb has only the in-frame clones, and not every one. The sample holds roughly 44,000 clones, approximately 86% seen once. After removal of 5 bases from V and 6 bases from J, the junction contained 11 bases not matched to a gene. CDR1 is MDHEN and CDR2 is SYDVKM in the germline V gene. There are 15 residues in the CDR3. This entry is derived from a study of OX40 agonist ivuxolimab in advanced cancers. Study information: Administration of intravenous ivuxolimab to patients occurred every 2 weeks at 0.01 to 10 mg/kg.

The sample was CD4+ or CD8+ T cells sorted from blood, taken in a trial of the OX40 agonist ivuxolimab. The source is an adult with an advanced solid tumor such as melanoma, head and neck, liver or kidney cancer. The chain joins TRBV28 to TRBJ1-2; 8 positions match TRBD1. Written as DNA, the CDR3 is TGTGCCAGCAGTCCGTACTCAACAGGGGGGGATGGCTACACCTTC. Translated: CASSPYSTGGDGYTF.